This entry describes one TCR beta chain. This sample was included in a study of shared clonotypes between healthy human individuals. Terminally differentiated effector memory CD45RA+ cells were left out of the naive CD8 fraction, which was CD45RO-negative and positively selected for CCR7. Sequencing used immunoSEQ multiplex PCR; TCRdb keeps in-frame clones, though not all of them. The sample has hundreds of thousands of clones, about 95% seen once. This receptor was identified in a woman aged 30 to 39 in good health. Material for sequencing was naive CD8+ T cells sorted from blood.

CDR3 protein: CASGDSNSYNEQFF. The CDR3 bases are TGTGCCAGCGGGGACTCAAACTCCTACAATGAGCAGTTCTTC. The chain combines TRBV4-2 with TRBJ2-1, with D perhaps matching TRBD2 (6 bases). Germline V lookup: CDR1 LGHNA, CDR2 YNFKEQ. This CDR3 contains 14 residues. Deletions cut 8 bases from V and 0 bases from J, with 11 bases between.